These 22 T cell receptor beta chains originate from one sample sequenced in a study of Graves' ophthalmopathy and Graves' hyperthyroidism. Scientists amplified the TCR beta CDR3 regions from RNA transcripts. Investigators did first-round RT-PCR with HTBI primers, then second-round multiplex PCR. MiXCR, applied by TCRdb to the multiplex PCR reads, yields one record per CDR3 protein. The sample yields over a million distinct CDR3 sequences, about 40% seen once. Sample: peripheral blood or thyroid tissue (not recorded which). These receptors originate from an adult man with Graves' hyperthyroidism.

The chain combines TRBV28 with TRBJ1-5; the D is unclear. Germline V gives CDR1 MDHEN, CDR2 SYDVKM. The CDR3 length is 14 residues. V was clipped by 5 bases and J by 5 bases, with 13 bases between them. CDR3 nucleotide sequence: TGTGCCAGCAGTAACCGAAAGAGGGATCAGCCCCAGCATTTT. Translating it yields CASSNRKRDQPQHF.

This clonotype was recorded at least ten times. The V call is TRBV19, the J call TRBJ1-1, with D possibly being TRBD1 (6 bases). CDR3 size: 13 residues. The V and J ends lost 6 bases and 6 bases respectively, with 14 bases between them. From germline, CDR1 is LNHDA and CDR2 SQIVND (reference sequence). CDR3 residues: CASRLSGGPEAFF. CDR3 in DNA: TGTGCCAGTAGACTGAGTGGGGGCCCTGAAGCTTTCTTT.

This clonotype was picked up many times. This rearrangement joins TRBV19 to TRBJ1-5; 8 bases fit TRBD1. Germline loops: CDR1 LNHDA, CDR2 SQIVND (reference sequence). J gave up 1 base and V 5 bases, and 7 bases lay outside the gene matches. The CDR3 has 16 amino acids. CDR3 region: CASSLGQGSSNQPQHF. DNA of the CDR3: TGTGCCAGTAGTCTAGGACAGGGTTCGAGCAATCAGCCCCAGCATTTT.

This clonotype was seen only a few times. The J gene is TRBJ1-1, the V gene TRBV19, with D uncertain. Looked up from germline, CDR1 is LNHDA and CDR2 is SQIVND (reference sequence). This CDR3 is built from 12 residues. V gave up 8 bases and J gave up 7 bases, with 14 bases separating them. The CDR3 reads CASSPGWFEAFF. For the CDR3, the DNA is TGTGCCAGTTCTCCGGGGTGGTTTGAAGCTTTCTTT.

This clonotype was seen repeatedly, ten times or more. The chain has TRBV25-1 and TRBJ1-1; 8 nucleotides line up with TRBD1. Germline-derived CDR1 and CDR2 are MGHDK and SYGVNS. The CDR3 contains 15 residues. Trimming removed 0 bases from V and 5 bases from J; junction bases left unmatched: 5. CDR3 in amino acids: CASSEYAGGTTEAFF. CDR3 nucleotides: TGTGCCAGCAGTGAATATGCAGGGGGCACGACTGAAGCTTTCTTT.

In DNA, the CDR3 is TGCAGTGCTAGGAGCGAGGCAGATACGCAGTATTTT. Translation: CSARSEADTQYF. The J gene is TRBJ2-3, the V gene TRBV20-1, with D unclear. This CDR3 has 12 residues. Per the germline V gene, CDR1 is DFQATT and CDR2 is SNEGSKA (reference sequence). V dropped 3 bases and J dropped 4 bases, with 8 bases sitting between them.

As concerns this clonotype: It is unclear where the CDR3 begins or ends on the DNA, so no DNA is shown, and the CDR3 is as TCRdb lists it. The genes are TRBV6-5 and TRBJ1-2; the table assigns TRBD1, which was not confirmed against the DNA. Looked up from germline, CDR1 is MNHEY and CDR2 is SVGAGI. The CDR3 contains 16 residues when both ends are counted. This CDR3 reads CASSYFRGRDNYGYTF.

This clonotype was observed a few times. The chain combines TRBV9 with TRBJ2-5; D may be TRBD2 (6 bases). The CDR3 consists of 13 residues. The V end was cut by 7 bases, the J end by 2 bases, with 12 bases between. Germline V CDR1 and CDR2: SGDLS, YYNGEE. This chain's CDR3 is CASGGTFQETQYF. The DNA of the CDR3 is TGTGCCAGCGGGGGGACTTTTCAAGAGACCCAGTACTTC.

This clonotype was seen at least ten times. This rearrangement joins TRBV20-1 to TRBJ2-5; maybe TRBD2 (6 bases). Germline V gene sequence: CDR1 DFQATT, CDR2 SNEGSKA (reference sequence). The CDR3 totals 15 residues. Trimming took off 3 bases at V and 5 bases at J, with 19 bases between the two ends. The CDR3 DNA reads TGCAGTGCTAGCAGTCCGGGGGAGAGACGGGAGACCCAGTACTTC. Translation: CSASSPGERRETQYF.

This clonotype was observed many times. The V and J genes are TRBV7-9 and TRBJ1-2, with 12 bases fitting TRBD1. Germline V gene sequence: CDR1 SEHNR, CDR2 FQNEAQ (reference sequence). The CDR3 loop spans 14 amino acids. Trimming at V came to 5 bases and at J to 9 bases, leaving 7 bases not matched to a gene. The CDR3 DNA follows: TGTGCCAGCAGCCCGGGACAGGGGGCAAAGAGCTACACCTTC. Residues: CASSPGQGAKSYTF.

This clonotype has a handful of counts. This chain links TRBV5-1 with TRBJ2-2, with TRBD2 matching over 8 bases. CDR3 size: 17 residues. Germline V lookup: CDR1 SGHRS, CDR2 YFSETQ. The ends lost 2 bases at V and 4 bases at J; junction bases unmatched: 10. CDR3 nucleotide sequence: TGCGCCAGCAGCTTCTCCCGCAGCGGGAGTATCACCGGGGAGCTGTTTTTT. Translation gives CASSFSRSGSITGELFF.

This chain uses TRBV7-9 with TRBJ2-6; 11 positions agree with TRBD2. Germline loops: CDR1 SEHNR, CDR2 FQNEAQ (reference sequence). This CDR3 region has 18 residues. J was trimmed by 0 bases and V by 4 bases; bases with no gene match: 5. The CDR3 loop reads CASSSTSGNSSGANVLTF. CDR3 DNA sequence: TGTGCCAGCAGCTCGACTAGCGGGAATAGCTCTGGGGCCAACGTCCTGACTTTC. The full variable domain, completed using reference TRBV7-9 and TRBJ2-6, is DTGVSQNPRHKITKRGQNVTFRCDPISEHNRLYWYRQTLGQGPEFLTYFQNEAQLEKSRLLSDRFSAERPKGSFSTLEIQRTEQGDSAMYLCASSSTSGNSSGANVLTFGAGSRLTVL.

This clonotype was counted many times. The rearrangement links TRBV10-3 to TRBJ1-6; tentatively, D is TRBD1 (5 bases). Looked up from germline, CDR1 is ENHRY and CDR2 is SYGVKD. V dropped 0 bases and J dropped 16 bases, with 16 bases sitting between them. This CDR3 has 14 residues. The CDR3 region has the DNA TGTGCCATCAGTGAGTCCTTCGGGGGTCTCAATCTCCACTTT. Amino acid sequence: CAISESFGGLNLHF.

The gene calls are TRBV10-2 and TRBJ2-7; 7 bases are shared with TRBD2. V dropped 4 bases and J dropped 3; count of bases not matched to a gene: 9. The CDR3 totals 15 residues. In germline, CDR1 is WSHSY, CDR2 SAAADI. CDR3 in DNA: TGCGCCAGCAGTGCTAGCGGTAGGGGATACTACGAGCAGTACTTC. As protein: CASSASGRGYYEQYF.

In this sample, this clonotype turned up many times. The V call is TRBV3-1, the J call TRBJ1-1, with D maybe TRBD1 (6 bases). The V end lost 1 base, the J end lost 1 base, and 13 bases lay between the germline ends. CDR1 is LGHDT, CDR2 YNNKEL, per germline (reference sequence). The CDR3 consists of 16 residues. For the CDR3, the DNA is TGTGCCAGCAGCCAAGGGACAGTCCCCTGGAACACTGAAGCTTTCTTT. Protein: CASSQGTVPWNTEAFF.

A note on this clonotype: Being one base from a much bigger clone, this may be a read error. The chain links TRBV12-3 or TRBV12-4 to TRBJ2-5; either TRBD1 or TRBD2 may supply D (5 bases each). The length of the CDR3 is 12 residues. The CDR3 loop is CASTALGETRYF. The CDR3 nucleotides read TGTGCCAGCACCGCCCTGGGGGAGACCCGGTACTTC.

In its sample, this clonotype was seen a few times. This sequence may be a read error, since a much larger clone differs from it by one base. V and J are TRBV29-1 and TRBJ2-5; D unclear. There are 10 residues in the CDR3. The germline V gene has CDR1 SQVTM and CDR2 ANQGSEA. This CDR3 is CSVDEETQHF. CDR3 sequence (DNA): TGCAGCGTAGACGAAGAGACCCAGCACTTC. Variable domain in full (rest from reference TRBV29-1 and TRBJ2-5): SAVISQKPSRDICQRGTSLTIQCQVDSQVTMMFWYRQQPGQSLTLIATANQGSEATYESGFVIDKFPISRPNLTFSTLTVSNMSPEDSSIYLCSVDEETQHFGPGTRLLVL.

This clonotype was picked up many times. The CDR3 DNA is TGTGCCAGCAGCTCGGACAGGGTACATTCACCCCTCCACTTT. Protein sequence: CASSSDRVHSPLHF. The chain uses TRBV7-2 and TRBJ1-6; 8 nucleotides align to TRBD1. The junction had 4 bases not matched to a gene; V was cut back by 4 bases and J by 8 bases. The germline CDR1 and CDR2 sequences are SGHTA and FQGNSA. The CDR3 has 14 residues. Based on the CDR3 plus reference TRBV7-2 and TRBJ1-6, the full variable domain is GAGVSQSPSNKVTEKGKDVELRCDPISGHTALYWYRQSLGQGLEFLIYFQGNSAPDKSGLPSDRFSAERTGGSVSTLTIQRTQQEDSAVYLCASSSDRVHSPLHFGNGTRLTVT.

The chain is built from TRBV7-2 and TRBJ2-7; D possibly corresponds to TRBD1 (6 bases). Per germline, CDR1 SGHTA and CDR2 FQGNSA. Trimming cost V 1 base and J 3 bases, with 16 bases left between them. The CDR3 runs 16 residues. CDR3 nucleotides: TGTGCCAGCAGCTTAGTCCGGGGACAAACGGGCTACGAGCAGTACTTC. It codes for CASSLVRGQTGYEQYF.

V gene TRBV4-1 combines with J gene TRBJ2-7; 13 bases are shared with TRBD2. The V segment lost 3 bases and the J segment 3 bases; nucleotides outside the gene matches: 5. Germline assignment: CDR1 MGHRA and CDR2 YSYEKL. This CDR3 comprises 16 residues. CDR3 in DNA: TGCGCCAGCAGCCATTCGGGACTAGCGGGAATCTACGAGCAGTACTTC. This sequence encodes CASSHSGLAGIYEQYF.

This clonotype was found many times. The rearrangement uses TRBV20-1 and TRBJ1-5, with D hard to call. The CDR3 runs 13 residues. CDR1 and CDR2 (germline): DFQATT, SNEGSKA (reference sequence). V was pared by 4 bases and J by 4 bases, with 11 bases between. CDR3 sequence (DNA): TGCAGTGCTAAGTTGAGATGGAATCAGCCCCAGCATTTT. Its translation is CSAKLRWNQPQHF.

This clonotype was seen ten or more times. A junction boundary mismatches the germline segment, possibly from a read error. This chain links TRBV7-2 with TRBJ2-6; no clear D gene. Germline V gene data show CDR1 as SGHTA and CDR2 as FQGNSA. The CDR3 runs to 13 residues. The CDR3 reads CASRLGGANVLTF. CDR3 DNA: TGTGCCAGCAGATTAGGAGGGGCCAACGTCCTGACTTTC.